This T cell receptor (beta chain) stems from a study of neoadjuvant anti-PD-1 for oral cavity cancer. Generated by immunoSEQ multiplex PCR, the TCRdb table keeps only in-frame clones and is missing some. The table includes 10,000 to 15,000 clones, about three fifths detected once. Germline-derived CDR1 and CDR2 are SEHNR and FQNEAQ (reference sequence). This CDR3 has 15 amino acids. V was pared by 1 base and J by 1 base, with 8 bases between. This chain connects TRBV7-9 to TRBJ1-3; tentatively, D is TRBD1 (5 bases). Specimen: PBMCs, collected before nivolumab (anti-PD-1) treatment. The sequence came from a person between 35 and 79 years old with oral cavity squamous cell carcinoma. The CDR3 spells CASSLGQGSGNTIYF. The CDR3 coding sequence is TGTGCCAGCAGCTTAGGGCAGGGTTCTGGAAACACCATATATTTT.